This T cell receptor (beta chain) was recovered during a study of radiotherapy plus CTLA-4 blockade in lung cancer. Study in general: 18% of patients responded objectively, and about 30% achieved disease control. Study findings and constraints: Subsequent to radiotherapy plus ipilimumab, tumor-derived TCR clones underwent expansion in blood.

Using immunoSEQ multiplex PCR, the repertoire was profiled, and TCRdb retains in-frame clones only, with some absent. The sample consists of 80,000 to 100,000 clones, roughly 80% of them appearing once. The CDR3 runs 14 residues. Germline V gene data show CDR1 as SGHVT and CDR2 as SQSDAQ. V gave up 2 bases and J gave up 2 bases, with 10 bases separating them. As to this clone: Its cognate antigen is unknown.

This specimen was peripheral blood, taken from a patient treated with radiotherapy plus ipilimumab. The chain combines TRBV7-4 with TRBJ2-7; D is perhaps TRBD2 (6 bases). The sequence derives from a human donor with non-small cell lung cancer who had a partial response to radiotherapy plus ipilimumab. The DNA of the CDR3 is TGTGCCAGCAGCTTAAACGGGAGCCCCTACGAGCAGTACTTC. Translated: CASSLNGSPYEQYF.